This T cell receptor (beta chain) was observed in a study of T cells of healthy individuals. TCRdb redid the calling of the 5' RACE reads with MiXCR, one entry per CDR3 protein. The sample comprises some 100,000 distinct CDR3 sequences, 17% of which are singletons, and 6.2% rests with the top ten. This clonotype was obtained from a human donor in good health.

The chain's CDR3 is CASSKTGSMNTEAFF. In DNA form, the CDR3 reads TGCGCCAGCTCGAAGACAGGGTCAATGAACACTGAAGCTTTCTTT. V and J are TRBV5-1 and TRBJ1-1; 7 nucleotides agree with TRBD1. CDR1 is SGHRS, CDR2 YFSETQ, per germline. The CDR3 covers 15 residues. The ends lost 7 bases at V and 0 bases at J; junction bases unmatched: 9.